The 27 T cell receptor beta chains below were found in one sample sequenced in a study of blood T cell repertoires in COVID-19. The data were produced by immunoSEQ multiplex PCR, yet TCRdb's version contains in-frame clones alone and is incomplete. The sample holds around 250,000 clones; 70% to 90% are singletons and the top ten take approximately 4%. The sequenced sample was peripheral blood. The receptors stem from a man in his late teens or twenties with active or convalescent COVID-19.

This chain joins TRBV5-3 and TRBJ2-2; D may be TRBD2 (6 bases). TRBV5-3 is an open reading frame whose function is uncertain. Trimming shortened V by 2 bases and J by 7 bases, and 15 bases separated the two germline ends. The CDR3 totals 15 residues. This CDR3 is CARSFLAWANGELFF. The CDR3 region has the DNA TGTGCCAGAAGCTTTCTAGCGTGGGCAAACGGGGAGCTGTTTTTT.

The rearrangement uses TRBV7-9 and TRBJ1-1, with 7 bases lining up with TRBD1. Germline CDR1 is SEHNR and CDR2 is FQNEAQ (reference sequence). CDR3 length: 14 residues. The junction had 7 bases not matched to a gene; V was cut back by 5 bases and J by 4 bases. The CDR3 coding sequence is TGTGCCAGCAGCGAATTGGCAGGGGGCACTGAAGCTTTCTTT. This gives the protein CASSELAGGTEAFF. Filled out from reference TRBV7-9 and TRBJ1-1, the complete variable domain reads DTGVSQNPRHKITKRGQNVTFRCDPISEHNRLYWYRQTLGQGPEFLTYFQNEAQLEKSRLLSDRFSAERPKGSFSTLEIQRTEQGDSAMYLCASSELAGGTEAFFGQGTRLTVV.

This clone appeared once. The DNA of the CDR3 is TGTGCCAGCAGCTCGGGACAGGGGGGCGAGCAGTACTTC. Encoded protein: CASSSGQGGEQYF. The V gene is TRBV7-3, the J gene TRBJ2-7; TRBD1 matches at 11 bases. This CDR3 is 13 amino acids long. The V segment lost 4 bases and the J segment 6 bases; nucleotides outside the gene matches: 2. Looked up from germline, CDR1 is SGHTA and CDR2 is FQGTGA.

This clone occurred once. The V call is TRBV11-1, the J call TRBJ1-2; 7 bases map to TRBD1. The CDR3 consists of 15 residues. Germline CDR1 reads SGHAT; CDR2 reads FQDESV (reference sequence). The J segment lost 7 bases and the V segment lost 5 bases, leaving 13 bases of the junction unmatched. CDR3: CASSPTSGQDGGYTF. CDR3 nucleotides: TGTGCCAGCAGCCCCACTTCCGGACAGGACGGTGGCTACACCTTC.

This clone was seen only once. The chain is built from TRBV5-1 and TRBJ2-7; a possible D gene is TRBD1 (5 bases). Deletions cut 0 bases from V and 5 bases from J, with 15 bases between. The CDR3 sequence is 15 residues long. Germline V gene lookup returns CDR1 SGHRS and CDR2 YFSETQ. CDR3 bases: TGCGCCAGCAGCTTGGCCGCAACAGGCGGAGACGAGCAGTACTTC. Protein: CASSLAATGGDEQYF.

The chain employs TRBV5-1 and TRBJ1-2, with 7 bases fitting TRBD1. This CDR3 is built from 14 residues. V gave up 2 bases and J gave up 6 bases; unmatched junction bases: 7. The germline V gene has CDR1 SGHRS and CDR2 YFSETQ. CDR3 nucleotide sequence: TGCGCCAGCAGCTTTAGGGGGCGCGGGAATGGCTACACCTTC. Translating gives CASSFRGRGNGYTF.

The rearrangement uses TRBV3-1 (or the pseudogene TRBV3-2) and TRBJ1-3; D perhaps matches TRBD1 (6 bases). The CDR3 has 16 amino acids. Trimming stripped 8 bases from V and 1 base from J, with 18 bases between. Germline V gene lookup returns CDR1 LGHDT and CDR2 YNNKEL (reference sequence). The CDR3 DNA is TGTGCCAGCTCAACGAGACAGGATTTTTCTGGAAACACCATATATTTT. Translation: CASSTRQDFSGNTIYF.

Regarding this clone: A junction boundary mismatches the germline segment, possibly from a read error. The CDR3 DNA is TGTGCCACCAGCCGAGACTATAGCAATCAGCCCCAGCATTTT. This gives the protein CATSRDYSNQPQHF. The rearrangement joins TRBV15 to TRBJ1-5; D remains unclear. From germline, CDR1 is LNHNV and CDR2 YYDKDF (reference sequence). The CDR3 spans 14 residues.

The chain uses TRBV19 and TRBJ2-1; D possibly corresponds to TRBD2 (5 bases). Trimming removed 9 bases from V and 2 bases from J, with 5 bases in between. Germline values: CDR1 LNHDA, CDR2 SQIVND (reference sequence). The CDR3 spans 11 residues. CDR3 in amino acids: CASGTYNEQFF. The CDR3 nucleotides read TGTGCCAGCGGGACCTACAATGAGCAGTTCTTC.

This chain joins TRBV25-1 and TRBJ1-5; D is unclear. CDR1 and CDR2 (germline): MGHDK, SYGVNS. The CDR3 consists of 17 residues. V gave up 0 bases and J gave up 1 base, with 13 bases separating them. The CDR3 protein is CASSEYPPAGSNQPQHF. The CDR3, as DNA: TGTGCCAGCAGTGAATACCCCCCGGCGGGGAGCAATCAGCCCCAGCATTTT.

V usage is TRBV2 and J usage is TRBJ2-1; D is unclear. The CDR3 length is 12 residues. Germline values: CDR1 SNHLY, CDR2 FYNNEI. V lost 6 bases, J lost 8 bases, and 11 bases lay in between. CDR3: CASSILSDEQFF. CDR3 nucleotide sequence: TGTGCCAGCAGCATCCTTTCGGATGAGCAGTTCTTC.

The table lists this clone with a count of one. This chain uses TRBV3-1 (or the pseudogene TRBV3-2) with TRBJ1-3; no definite D call. Trimming pared 1 base from V and 1 base from J, leaving 5 bases between. The CDR3 covers 14 residues. CDR1 and CDR2 (germline): LGHDT, YNNKEL (reference sequence). CDR3 nucleotides: TGTGCCAGCAGCCAAGTCCAGTCTGGAAACACCATATATTTT. Protein product: CASSQVQSGNTIYF.

This clone was detected a few times. The chain carries TRBV19 and TRBJ2-7, with 8 nucleotides matching TRBD1. The CDR3 covers 15 residues. Unmatched junction bases numbered 13, after V lost 5 bases and J lost 7 bases. Germline lookup yields CDR1 LNHDA and CDR2 SQIVND (reference sequence). The CDR3 reads CASSAWTGSGGEQYF. The CDR3 region has the DNA TGTGCCAGTAGTGCCTGGACAGGGTCCGGAGGGGAGCAGTACTTC.

The rearrangement uses TRBV6-5 and TRBJ1-5; possibly TRBD1 for D (6 bases). Germline CDR1 and CDR2: MNHEY and SVGAGI. This CDR3 has 14 residues. V lost 7 bases and J 2 bases, leaving 12 bases between the germline ends. The CDR3 region has the DNA TGTGCCAGCAACTTCAGGGGCGGCAATCAGCCCCAGCATTTT. Residues: CASNFRGGNQPQHF.

V is TRBV6-5 and J is TRBJ1-3; no clear D gene. The CDR3 covers 15 residues. The germline V gene encodes CDR1 MNHEY and CDR2 SVGAGI. Trimming removed 2 bases at V and 0 bases at J, with 8 bases between. The CDR3 loop reads CASSYVPGSGNTIYF. The CDR3 DNA follows: TGTGCCAGCAGTTACGTTCCCGGCTCTGGAAACACCATATATTTT.

The chain recombines TRBV5-6 with TRBJ1-4; 9 nucleotides align to TRBD1. This CDR3 spans 17 amino acids. The junction had 7 bases not matched to a gene; V was cut back by 4 bases and J by 0 bases. Germline assignment: CDR1 SGHDT and CDR2 YYEEEE. The CDR3 DNA follows: TGTGCCAGCAGCCTTAACCGGGACAGGGCAACTAATGAAAAACTGTTTTTT. Translating it yields CASSLNRDRATNEKLFF.

The chain joins TRBV18 to TRBJ2-1, with 7 bases that match TRBD1. Germline V gene data show CDR1 as KGHSH and CDR2 as LQKENI. The V gene end was trimmed by 6 bases and the J gene end by 8 bases; junction bases not matched to a gene: 10. The CDR3 has 14 amino acids. CDR3: CASSSARQGDEQFF. The CDR3 DNA reads as TGTGCCAGCTCCTCGGCCCGCCAGGGGGATGAGCAGTTCTTC.

This clone was detected only once. V is TRBV27 and J is TRBJ1-5; D perhaps matches TRBD1 (5 bases). The CDR3 loop spans 14 amino acids. Germline loops: CDR1 MNHEY, CDR2 SMNVEV (reference sequence). Between the trimmed V and J ends, which lost 6 bases and 0 bases, there was a span of 9 bases. The CDR3 DNA sequence: TGTGCCAGCAGCCGACAGTATAGCAATCAGCCCCAGCATTTT. Its protein product is CASSRQYSNQPQHF.

The rearrangement uses TRBV6-2 or TRBV6-3 and TRBJ2-3; 12 bases map to TRBD2. There are 15 residues in the CDR3. Germline V gene sequence: CDR1 MNHEY, CDR2 SVGEGT. After removal of 6 bases from V and 8 bases from J, the junction contained 9 bases not matched to a gene. Written as DNA, the CDR3 is TGTGCCAGCAGCCAAGGAGCTAGCGGGAGGGCTACGCAGTATTTT. Translating it yields CASSQGASGRATQYF.

The chain couples TRBV18 to TRBJ2-5; possible D gene TRBD1, 6 bases. CDR3 length: 16 amino acids. Germline V gene sequence: CDR1 KGHSH, CDR2 LQKENI. The V end lost 4 bases, the J end lost 4 bases, and 19 bases lay between the germline ends. CDR3 coding DNA: TGTGCCAGCTCACTCTACTCCGGGACACCCGGAGAGACCCAGTACTTC. Protein product: CASSLYSGTPGETQYF.

V usage is TRBV5-1 and J usage is TRBJ2-7; D gene ambiguous. The CDR3 has 13 amino acids. CDR1 SGHRS and CDR2 YFSETQ come from the germline V gene. Trimming removed 4 bases at V and 2 bases at J, with 10 bases between. The CDR3 DNA is TGCGCCAGCAGCCTGAGAAGTACCTACGAGCAGTACTTC. Protein sequence: CASSLRSTYEQYF.

The DNA of the CDR3 is TGTGCCAGCAGCCTTCTCGGGGGGCAATATTCCTACGAGCAGTACTTC. Translating gives CASSLLGGQYSYEQYF. This chain links TRBV5-5 with TRBJ2-7, with D perhaps TRBD2 (7 bases). Trimming pared 4 bases from V and 1 base from J, leaving 18 bases between. The CDR3 sequence is 16 residues long. Germline V gene sequence: CDR1 SGHKS, CDR2 YYEKEE (reference sequence).

The gene calls are TRBV4-3 and TRBJ2-7; 7 bases line up with TRBD2. With 2 bases clipped from V and 6 bases from J, the junction kept 1 base outside the gene matches. Germline values: CDR1 LGHNA, CDR2 YSLEER. The CDR3 is 12 residues long. The CDR3 loop is CASSQWGGEQYF. CDR3 DNA: TGCGCCAGCAGCCAATGGGGGGGCGAGCAGTACTTC.

The chain recombines TRBV18 with TRBJ2-1; no clear D. This CDR3 region has 11 residues. V lost 6 bases and J lost 5, with 5 bases in between. The germline gives CDR1 KGHSH, CDR2 LQKENI. The CDR3 here is CASSDNNEQFF. CDR3 bases: TGTGCCAGCTCCGACAACAATGAGCAGTTCTTC.

The chain joins TRBV5-1 to TRBJ1-2; 8 bases are a match to TRBD1. CDR3 length: 14 residues. The ends lost 0 bases at V and 7 bases at J; junction bases unmatched: 5. Germline V lookup: CDR1 SGHRS, CDR2 YFSETQ. The CDR3 sequence: CASSLGGQAIGYTF. In DNA, the CDR3 is TGCGCCAGCAGCTTGGGGGGACAGGCAATTGGCTACACCTTC. The full variable domain, rest sourced from reference TRBV5-1 and TRBJ1-2, is KAGVTQTPRYLIKTRGQQVTLSCSPISGHRSVSWYQQTPGQGLQFLFEYFSETQRNKGNFPGRFSGRQFSNSRSEMNVSTLELGDSALYLCASSLGGQAIGYTFGSGTRLTVV.

This clone was found once. Other DNA sequences in the same sample also yield this CDR3. V and J are TRBV18 and TRBJ1-1; D gene uncertain. Germline V gene lookup returns CDR1 KGHSH and CDR2 LQKENI. The CDR3 contains 13 residues. V lost 0 bases and J lost 2, with 4 bases in between. CDR3 bases: TGTGCCAGCTCACCACCGGGCAACACTGAAGCTTTCTTT. Its translation: CASSPPGNTEAFF.

The chain carries TRBV7-9 and TRBJ2-7; TRBD2 matches at 9 bases. The CDR3 length is 17 residues. V lost 4 bases to trimming and J lost 4 bases; unmatched junction nucleotides: 14. Germline V gene data show CDR1 as SEHNR and CDR2 as FQNEAQ (reference sequence). The CDR3 spells CASSSGGLAGFSYEQYF. The CDR3 region has the DNA TGTGCCAGCAGCTCCGGAGGGCTAGCGGGGTTCTCTTACGAGCAGTACTTC.